Listed below are T cell receptor beta chains from one sample, sequenced in a study of vaccination and CD4 T cells after COVID-19. TCRdb re-derived calls from the PCR reads in MiXCR, one entry per CDR3 protein. The sample yields 12,000 or so distinct CDR3 sequences, about 39% seen once. These receptors' targets are unknown. Sequencing was carried out using CD4+ T cells from blood, cultured in vitro. The receptors were sampled from a human donor in good health. CDR3s include the opening cysteine and the closing phenylalanine or tryptophan. The D gene is left open where the match is weak. Rows give clone size only sometimes, using once, few, many, or a class for an expanded clone.

j_call: TRBJ1-5; d_call: NA; clone_size: few; v_call: TRBV2; cdr3_aa: CASVFDRNQPQHF; cdr3_nt: TGTGCCAGCGTGTTTGACCGCAATCAGCCCCAGCATTTT
j_call: TRBJ2-7; d_call: TRBD1; clone_size: NA; v_call: TRBV24-1; cdr3_aa: CATSDNDRDEQYF; cdr3_nt: TGTGCCACCAGTGATAACGACAGGGACGAGCAGTACTTC
j_call: TRBJ2-7; d_call: TRBD2; clone_size: NA; v_call: TRBV20-1; cdr3_aa: CSAPGRLAGIYEQYF; cdr3_nt: TGCAGTGCCCCCGGCCGACTAGCGGGGATCTACGAGCAGTACTTC
j_call: TRBJ2-7; d_call: NA; clone_size: NA; v_call: TRBV6-5; cdr3_aa: CASSYSGLSYEQYF; cdr3_nt: TGTGCCAGCAGTTACTCCGGGCTATCCTACGAGCAGTACTTC
j_call: TRBJ2-7; d_call: NA; clone_size: NA; v_call: TRBV7-2; cdr3_aa: CASSLASRMGGRGEQYF; cdr3_nt: TGTGCCAGCAGCTTGGCTTCGAGGATGGGGGGCCGGGGGGAGCAGTACTTC
j_call: TRBJ2-7; d_call: NA; clone_size: NA; v_call: TRBV9; cdr3_aa: CASSFRDWPYEQYF; cdr3_nt: TGTGCCAGCAGCTTCCGGGACTGGCCCTACGAGCAGTACTTC
j_call: TRBJ2-7; d_call: TRBD1; clone_size: NA; v_call: TRBV5-1; cdr3_aa: CASSPGTGGYEQYF; cdr3_nt: TGCGCCAGCAGCCCCGGGACAGGGGGCTACGAGCAGTACTTC
j_call: TRBJ2-7; d_call: NA; clone_size: medium-sized; v_call: TRBV27; cdr3_aa: CASNHYPEQYF; cdr3_nt: TGTGCCAGCAACCACTATCCGGAGCAGTACTTC
j_call: TRBJ2-3; d_call: NA; clone_size: NA; v_call: TRBV20-1; cdr3_aa: CSARGFGGWGDTQYF; cdr3_nt: TGCAGTGCTAGAGGCTTTGGAGGTTGGGGAGATACGCAGTATTTT
j_call: TRBJ2-1; d_call: NA; clone_size: few; v_call: TRBV20-1; cdr3_aa: CSARGASVAYNEQFF; cdr3_nt: TGCAGTGCTAGAGGGGCTAGCGTCGCCTACAATGAGCAGTTCTTC
j_call: TRBJ2-3; d_call: NA; clone_size: NA; v_call: TRBV6-2/TRBV6-3; cdr3_aa: CASRPGRVREADTQYF; cdr3_nt: TGTGCCAGCAGACCCGGTCGGGTCAGGGAAGCAGATACGCAGTATTTT
j_call: TRBJ2-2; d_call: TRBD1; clone_size: NA; v_call: TRBV24-1; cdr3_aa: CATSDFETGGERGGELFF; cdr3_nt: TGTGCCACCAGTGATTTCGAGACAGGGGGAGAACGGGGCGGGGAGCTGTTTTTT
j_call: TRBJ1-4; d_call: NA; clone_size: NA; v_call: TRBV20-1; cdr3_aa: CSAPRTAALFF; cdr3_nt: TGCAGTGCTCCCCGGACCGCTGCGCTGTTTTTT
j_call: TRBJ1-3; d_call: TRBD1; clone_size: few; v_call: TRBV2; cdr3_aa: CASREGQVSGNTIYF; cdr3_nt: TGTGCCAGCAGGGAAGGACAGGTGTCTGGAAACACCATATATTTT
j_call: TRBJ1-5; d_call: NA; clone_size: few; v_call: TRBV12-3/TRBV12-4; cdr3_aa: CASSLFGGNQPQHF; cdr3_nt: TGTGCCAGCAGTTTATTCGGGGGCAATCAGCCCCAGCATTTT